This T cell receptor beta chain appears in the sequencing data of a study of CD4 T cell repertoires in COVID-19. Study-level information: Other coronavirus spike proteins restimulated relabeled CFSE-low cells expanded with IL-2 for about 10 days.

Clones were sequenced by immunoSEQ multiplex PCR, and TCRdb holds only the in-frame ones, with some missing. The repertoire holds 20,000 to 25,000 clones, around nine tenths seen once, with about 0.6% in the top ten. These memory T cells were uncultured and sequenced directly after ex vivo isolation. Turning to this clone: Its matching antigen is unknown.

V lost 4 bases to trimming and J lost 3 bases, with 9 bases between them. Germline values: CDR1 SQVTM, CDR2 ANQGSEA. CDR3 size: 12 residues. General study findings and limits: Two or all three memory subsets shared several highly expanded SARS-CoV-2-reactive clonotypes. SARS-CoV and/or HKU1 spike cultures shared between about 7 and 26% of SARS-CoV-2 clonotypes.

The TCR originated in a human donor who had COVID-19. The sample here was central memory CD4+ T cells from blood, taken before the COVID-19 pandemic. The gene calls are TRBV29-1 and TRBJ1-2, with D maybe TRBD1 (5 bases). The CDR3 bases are TGCAGCGTTGGCCAGGGTCACTATGGCTACACCTTC. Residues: CSVGQGHYGYTF.